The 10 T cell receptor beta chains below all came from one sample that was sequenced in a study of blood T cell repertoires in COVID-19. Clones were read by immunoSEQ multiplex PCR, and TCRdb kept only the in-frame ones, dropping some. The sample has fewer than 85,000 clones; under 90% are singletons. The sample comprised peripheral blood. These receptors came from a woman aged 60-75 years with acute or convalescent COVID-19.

DNA for the CDR3: TGTGCCAGCAGCCCTGGGACAGCCTCCGGAGCTTTCTTT. Protein product: CASSPGTASGAFF. The chain recombines TRBV12-3 or TRBV12-4 with TRBJ1-1; TRBD1 matches 7 bases. The CDR3 contains 13 residues. Trimming cost V 6 bases and J 10 bases; bases outside gene matches: 11.

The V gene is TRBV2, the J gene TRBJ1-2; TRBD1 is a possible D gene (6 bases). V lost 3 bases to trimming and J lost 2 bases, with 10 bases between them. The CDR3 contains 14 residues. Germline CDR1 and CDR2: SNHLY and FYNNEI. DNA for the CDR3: TGTGCCAGCAGTGAGGACAGACTGAACTATGGCTACACCTTC. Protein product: CASSEDRLNYGYTF.

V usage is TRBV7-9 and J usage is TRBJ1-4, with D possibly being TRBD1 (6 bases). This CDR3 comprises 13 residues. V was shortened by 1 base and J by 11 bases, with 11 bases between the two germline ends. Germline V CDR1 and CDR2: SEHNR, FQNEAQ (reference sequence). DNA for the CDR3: TGTGCCAGCAGCTTAGTACAGGGTGGGAAACTGTTTTTT. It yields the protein CASSLVQGGKLFF. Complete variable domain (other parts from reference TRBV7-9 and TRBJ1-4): DTGVSQNPRHKITKRGQNVTFRCDPISEHNRLYWYRQTLGQGPEFLTYFQNEAQLEKSRLLSDRFSAERPKGSFSTLEIQRTEQGDSAMYLCASSLVQGGKLFFGSGTQLSVL.

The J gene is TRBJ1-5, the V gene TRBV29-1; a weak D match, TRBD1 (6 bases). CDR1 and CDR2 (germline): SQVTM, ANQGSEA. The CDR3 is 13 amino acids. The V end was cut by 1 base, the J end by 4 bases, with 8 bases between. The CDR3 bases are TGCAGCGTTGAAGCAGGGGTGAATCAGCCCCAGCATTTT. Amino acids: CSVEAGVNQPQHF.

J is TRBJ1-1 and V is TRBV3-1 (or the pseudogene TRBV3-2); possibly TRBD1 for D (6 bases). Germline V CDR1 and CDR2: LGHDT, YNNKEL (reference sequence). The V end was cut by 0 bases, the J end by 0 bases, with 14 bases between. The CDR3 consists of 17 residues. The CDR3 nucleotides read TGTGCCAGCAGCCAAGAGCTGGGGGGGCATTTGAACACTGAAGCTTTCTTT. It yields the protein CASSQELGGHLNTEAFF.

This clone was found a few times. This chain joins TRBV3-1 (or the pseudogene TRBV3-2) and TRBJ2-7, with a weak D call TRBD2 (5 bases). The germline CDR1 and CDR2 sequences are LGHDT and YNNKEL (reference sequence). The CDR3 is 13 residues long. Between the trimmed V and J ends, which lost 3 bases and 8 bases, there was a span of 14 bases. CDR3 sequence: CASSQASHAKQYF. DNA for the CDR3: TGTGCCAGCAGCCAGGCTAGCCATGCGAAGCAGTACTTC.

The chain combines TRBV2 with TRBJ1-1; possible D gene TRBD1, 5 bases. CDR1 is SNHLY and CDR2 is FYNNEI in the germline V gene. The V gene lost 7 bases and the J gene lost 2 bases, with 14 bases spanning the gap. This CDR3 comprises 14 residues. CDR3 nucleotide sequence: TGTGCCAGCAAGATTGGGAGGGGAAACACTGAAGCTTTCTTT. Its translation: CASKIGRGNTEAFF.

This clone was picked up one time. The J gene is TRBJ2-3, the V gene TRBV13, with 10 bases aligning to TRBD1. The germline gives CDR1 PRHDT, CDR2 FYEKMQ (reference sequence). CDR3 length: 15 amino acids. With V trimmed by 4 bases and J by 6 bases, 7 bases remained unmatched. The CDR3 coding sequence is TGTGCCAGCAGCTATGAGGACAGGGGGGCCGATACGCAGTATTTT. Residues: CASSYEDRGADTQYF.

The CDR3 sequence: CASSQHSNQPQHF. The DNA of the CDR3 is TGTGCCAGCAGCCAACATAGCAATCAGCCCCAGCATTTT. The V gene is TRBV14, the J gene TRBJ1-5; the D is unclear. CDR1 and CDR2 from the germline V gene are SGHDN and FVKESK. This CDR3 is built from 13 residues. Trimming stripped 2 bases from V and 0 bases from J, with 2 bases between.

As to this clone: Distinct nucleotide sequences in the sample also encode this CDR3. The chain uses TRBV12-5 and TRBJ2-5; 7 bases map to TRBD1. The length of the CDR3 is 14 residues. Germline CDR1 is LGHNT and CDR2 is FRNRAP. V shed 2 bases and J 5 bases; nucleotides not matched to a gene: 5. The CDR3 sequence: CASGLTGVRETQYF. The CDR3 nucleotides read TGTGCTAGTGGTTTGACAGGGGTCAGGGAGACCCAGTACTTC.